This entry describes one T cell receptor beta chain. Libraries were prepared by immunoSEQ multiplex PCR; TCRdb keeps only in-frame clonotypes and omits some of them. The data hold around 300,000 clones, with 85% to 90% observed a single time. This record comes from a study of blood T cell repertoires in COVID-19. The V end was cut by 3 bases, the J end by 5 bases, with 9 bases between. The CDR3 loop spans 13 amino acids. Germline V lookup: CDR1 MDHEN, CDR2 SYDVKM. The V and J genes are TRBV28 and TRBJ2-3; D gene ambiguous. The clonotype was recovered from a young woman who had recovered from COVID-19. The sample consisted of PBMCs or T cells enriched from blood (not recorded which). The CDR3, as DNA: TGTGCCAGCAGTTTGGCCCGAAAAGATACGCAGTATTTT. This encodes CASSLARKDTQYF.